The 28 T cell receptor beta chains below come from one sample, sequenced in a study of multiple sclerosis patients with progressive multifocal leukoencephalopathy. Time point: time of PML onset. TCRdb keeps only in-frame clones here, not all; method: immunoSEQ multiplex PCR. Here the sample spans 30,000 or so clones, more than 85% being singletons. Here the sequenced sample was PBMCs, taken from a patient treated with natalizumab. Every receptor here comes from a human donor with progressive multifocal leukoencephalopathy.

The V gene is TRBV18, the J gene TRBJ2-7; 9 positions agree with TRBD1. Germline V gives CDR1 KGHSH, CDR2 LQKENI. This CDR3 has 16 amino acids. The V segment lost 0 bases and the J segment 5 bases; nucleotides outside the gene matches: 8. The CDR3 sequence: CASSPPTGGSFHEQYF. The CDR3 DNA reads TGTGCCAGCTCACCACCGACAGGGGGATCTTTCCACGAGCAGTACTTC.

This chain links TRBV11-2 with TRBJ2-7, with TRBD2 matching 12 bases. V lost 5 bases and J lost 9; bases outside the gene matches: 8. Germline CDR1 reads SGHAT; CDR2 reads FQNNGV. The CDR3 is made up of 14 amino acids. The CDR3 bases are TGTGCCAGCAGCCCGGTAGGACTAGCGGGACCGCAGTACTTC. Amino acid sequence: CASSPVGLAGPQYF.

This clone was picked up one time. This chain's CDR3 is CASSQDSQREVADTQYF. The DNA for the CDR3 is TGCGCCAGCAGCCAAGATTCACAGCGGGAGGTCGCAGATACGCAGTATTTT. V usage is TRBV4-1 and J usage is TRBJ2-3, with 9 nucleotides matching TRBD2. From germline, CDR1 is MGHRA and CDR2 YSYEKL. Losses at the gene ends were 0 bases for V and 4 bases for J; bases not matched to a gene: 8. There are 17 residues in the CDR3.

The chain joins TRBV19 to TRBJ2-7, with 7 nucleotides matching TRBD2. The CDR3 is made up of 16 amino acids. V was pared by 7 bases and J by 7 bases, with 19 bases of the junction left unmatched. Germline lookup yields CDR1 LNHDA and CDR2 SQIVND (reference sequence). The CDR3 region is CASTGGGPAGWGEQYF. The CDR3 DNA follows: TGTGCCAGTACCGGGGGAGGGCCCGCCGGATGGGGGGAGCAGTACTTC. Based on the CDR3 plus reference TRBV19 and TRBJ2-7, the full variable domain is DGGITQSPKYLFRKEGQNVTLSCEQNLNHDAMYWYRQDPGQGLRLIYYSQIVNDFQKGDIAEGYSVSREKKESFPLTVTSAQKNPTAFYLCASTGGGPAGWGEQYFGPGTRLTVT.

The chain couples TRBV25-1 to TRBJ1-1; TRBD1 agrees at 8 bases. This CDR3 is built from 12 residues. The V and J ends lost 9 bases and 3 bases, in that order; junction bases with no gene match: 3. Germline CDR1 reads MGHDK; CDR2 reads SYGVNS. Written as DNA, the CDR3 is TGTGCCAGTAGGACAGGGCACACTGAAGCTTTCTTT. Protein: CASRTGHTEAFF.

This sequence joins TRBV28 and TRBJ2-2; D is uncertain. Deletions cut 7 bases from V and 0 bases from J, with 6 bases between. The germline gives CDR1 MDHEN, CDR2 SYDVKM. This CDR3 has 13 amino acids. The CDR3 loop reads CASTSPNTGELFF. In nucleotides, the CDR3 is TGTGCCAGCACTTCCCCGAACACCGGGGAGCTGTTTTTT.

The gene calls are TRBV6-5 and TRBJ1-1; D uncertain. V dropped 6 bases and J dropped 5 bases, with 10 bases sitting between them. The CDR3 is made up of 12 amino acids. From germline, CDR1 is MNHEY and CDR2 SVGAGI. The CDR3 DNA reads as TGTGCCAGCAGCCGAGGTCGGACTGAAGCTTTCTTT. Translating gives CASSRGRTEAFF.

This sequence joins TRBV5-1 and TRBJ2-1; 12 nucleotides match TRBD2. The CDR3 is 15 amino acids. CDR1 and CDR2 (germline): SGHRS, YFSETQ. J was trimmed by 7 bases and V by 4 bases; bases with no gene match: 6. The CDR3, as DNA: TGCGCCAGCAGCCCCCTAGCGGGAGGGACAAATGAGCAGTTCTTC. Translation gives CASSPLAGGTNEQFF.

A note on this clone: The junction differs from germline at one of its ends, possibly a read error. J is TRBJ2-7 and V is TRBV7-2, with D tentatively TRBD2 (9 bases). The CDR3 contains 14 residues. Germline CDR1 and CDR2: SGHTA and FQGNSA. CDR3 sequence reads: CASSLAGTGYEQYF. The CDR3 DNA is TGTGCCAGCAGCCTAGCGGGGACAGGTTACGAGCAGTACTTC. The full variable domain, in which reference TRBV7-2 and TRBJ2-7 provide the parts outside the CDR3, is GAGVSQSPSNKVTEKGKDVELRCDPISGHTALYWYRQSLGQGLEFLIYFQGNSAPDKSGLPSDRFSAERTGGSVSTLTIQRTQQEDSAVYLCASSLAGTGYEQYFGPGTRLTVT.

V gene TRBV29-1 combines with J gene TRBJ2-7; 8 bases are a match to TRBD2. Germline-derived CDR1 and CDR2 are SQVTM and ANQGSEA. Unmatched junction bases numbered 5, after V lost 6 bases and J lost 4 bases. The CDR3 runs 12 residues. The CDR3 protein is CSVSGRGYEQYF. DNA of the CDR3: TGCAGCGTGAGCGGGAGAGGTTACGAGCAGTACTTC.

The genes are TRBV6-4 and TRBJ2-3; D is unresolved. The germline V gene encodes CDR1 MRHNA and CDR2 SNTAGT. This CDR3 region has 11 residues. With 6 bases removed from V and 3 bases from J, the gap between germline ends came to 4 bases. CDR3 nucleotide sequence: TGTGCCAGCAGGATAACAGATACGCAGTATTTT. Translating gives CASRITDTQYF.

J is TRBJ2-2 and V is TRBV6-4, with TRBD1 matching over 9 bases. The germline CDR1 and CDR2 sequences are MRHNA and SNTAGT. There are 16 residues in the CDR3. Germline trimming cut 2 bases from V and 3 bases from J; bases unmatched to any gene: 4. CDR3 nucleotides: TGTGCCAGCAGTGACCGGGACAGGGCGGACACCGGGGAGCTGTTTTTT. Protein product: CASSDRDRADTGELFF.

This sequence joins TRBV28 and TRBJ1-2, with TRBD1 identical over 9 bases. The germline CDR1 and CDR2 sequences are MDHEN and SYDVKM. Trimming cost V 6 bases and J 8 bases; bases outside gene matches: 13. The CDR3 has 15 amino acids. Here the CDR3 DNA reads TGTGCCAGCAGCCCAGGGACAGGGCGATTAAGGGGCTACACCTTC. Residues: CASSPGTGRLRGYTF.

V usage is TRBV29-1 and J usage is TRBJ1-2; D is unresolved. The CDR3 loop spans 14 amino acids. Trimming removed 7 bases at V and 3 bases at J, with 18 bases between. The germline V gene has CDR1 SQVTM and CDR2 ANQGSEA. The CDR3 here is CSANDLSMYYGYTF. For the CDR3, the DNA is TGCAGCGCAAACGATCTGTCTATGTACTATGGCTACACCTTC.

The genes are TRBV6-6 and TRBJ2-7, with D maybe TRBD1 (6 bases). V lost 4 bases, J lost 2 bases, and 9 bases lay in between. The length of the CDR3 is 13 residues. The germline CDR1 and CDR2 sequences are MNHNY and SVGAGI (reference sequence). The CDR3 loop is CASSFTGTYEQYF. CDR3 nucleotides: TGTGCCAGCAGTTTTACAGGGACCTACGAGCAGTACTTC.

This rearrangement joins TRBV6-1 to TRBJ1-1, with D perhaps matching TRBD1 (5 bases). Germline V gives CDR1 MNHNS, CDR2 SASEGT. This CDR3 has 15 residues. Trimming took off 6 bases at V and 3 bases at J, with 17 bases between the two ends. The CDR3 protein is CASRQTRVGDTEAFF. The CDR3 coding sequence is TGTGCCAGCAGGCAAACCAGGGTCGGCGACACTGAAGCTTTCTTT.

In the case of this clone: Within the sample, other DNA sequences also encode this same CDR3. This sequence joins TRBV27 and TRBJ2-7, with 8 nucleotides matching TRBD2. The germline CDR1 and CDR2 sequences are MNHEY and SMNVEV (reference sequence). Trimming took 5 bases from V and 5 from J; bases not matched to a gene: 17. This CDR3 contains 17 residues. The CDR3 DNA sequence: TGTGCCAGCAGTCAGCGCCCGGGGGGGTACAGGGCCGACGAGCAGTACTTC. Protein sequence: CASSQRPGGYRADEQYF.

The rearrangement joins TRBV19 to TRBJ1-2; a possible D gene is TRBD1 (6 bases). The germline V and J ends were trimmed by 1 base and 8 bases, with 14 bases remaining between them. Germline V gene lookup returns CDR1 LNHDA and CDR2 SQIVND (reference sequence). The length of the CDR3 is 14 residues. The CDR3 DNA is TGTGCCAGTAGTATAGTTATGGGGGCTGGCGGCTACACCTTC. Protein product: CASSIVMGAGGYTF. Variable domain in full (rest from reference TRBV19 and TRBJ1-2): DGGITQSPKYLFRKEGQNVTLSCEQNLNHDAMYWYRQDPGQGLRLIYYSQIVNDFQKGDIAEGYSVSREKKESFPLTVTSAQKNPTAFYLCASSIVMGAGGYTFGSGTRLTVV.

This clone was counted a few times. The rearrangement uses TRBV11-2 and TRBJ1-2; 9 nucleotides align to TRBD1. Trimming at V came to 3 bases and at J to 5 bases, leaving 7 bases not matched to a gene. The V gene's germline CDR1 is SGHAT and CDR2 FQNNGV. This CDR3 has 15 amino acids. CDR3 residues: CASSFRTGGEYGYTF. As DNA, the CDR3 is TGTGCCAGCAGCTTCAGAACAGGGGGCGAGTATGGCTACACCTTC.

Concerning this clone: Other DNA variants within this sample encode the same CDR3. The chain carries TRBV28 and TRBJ2-6; D may be TRBD1 (6 bases). The CDR3 extends over 18 amino acids. The germline V and J ends were trimmed by 5 bases and 3 bases, with 20 bases remaining between them. CDR1 and CDR2 (germline): MDHEN, SYDVKM. This CDR3 is CASSPQQYREVGANVLTF. In DNA, the CDR3 is TGTGCCAGCAGTCCCCAACAGTACAGGGAAGTTGGGGCCAACGTCCTGACTTTC.

CDR3 sequence reads: CASTRTGETEAFF. CDR3 nucleotides: TGCGCCAGCACTCGGACAGGGGAAACTGAAGCTTTCTTT. This sequence joins TRBV5-1 and TRBJ1-1; 9 positions agree with TRBD1. The CDR3 spans 13 residues. V was clipped by 6 bases and J by 5 bases; unmatched bases: 5. CDR1 is SGHRS and CDR2 is YFSETQ in the germline V gene.

The gene calls are TRBV7-2 and TRBJ2-6; possibly TRBD1 for D (5 bases). Trimming took off 2 bases at V and 4 bases at J, with 12 bases between the two ends. Germline assignment: CDR1 SGHTA and CDR2 FQGNSA. The CDR3 is 16 amino acids. The CDR3 region is CASSLISGSGANVLTF. The DNA of the CDR3 is TGTGCCAGCAGCTTAATTTCAGGGTCCGGGGCCAACGTCCTGACTTTC. Looking up the rest from reference TRBV7-2 and TRBJ2-6 gives the full variable domain: GAGVSQSPSNKVTEKGKDVELRCDPISGHTALYWYRQSLGQGLEFLIYFQGNSAPDKSGLPSDRFSAERTGGSVSTLTIQRTQQEDSAVYLCASSLISGSGANVLTFGAGSRLTVL.

The rearrangement links TRBV7-8 to TRBJ2-2, with D possibly matching TRBD2 (6 bases). V lost 4 bases, J lost 4 bases, and 7 bases lay in between. This CDR3 has 13 residues. Germline V gene sequence: CDR1 SGHVS, CDR2 FQNEAQ. CDR3 residues: CASSSGGTGELFF. The CDR3 DNA is TGTGCCAGCAGCTCCGGGGGCACCGGGGAGCTGTTTTTT. The full variable domain, its missing parts supplied by reference TRBV7-8 and TRBJ2-2, is GAGVSQSPRYKVAKRGQDVALRCDPISGHVSLFWYQQALGQGPEFLTYFQNEAQLDKSGLPSDRFFAERPEGSVSTLKIQRTQQEDSAVYLCASSSGGTGELFFGEGSRLTVL.

The chain recombines TRBV5-1 with TRBJ2-3; TRBD2 matches 7 bases. CDR1 SGHRS and CDR2 YFSETQ come from the germline V gene. The CDR3 runs to 18 residues. The ends lost 1 base at V and 0 bases at J; junction bases unmatched: 11. As DNA, the CDR3 is TGCGCCAGCAGCTTGCGGAGTACTAGCGCGACTAGCACAGATACGCAGTATTTT. It encodes CASSLRSTSATSTDTQYF.

The chain couples TRBV29-1 to TRBJ2-7, with 8 positions matching TRBD1. CDR1 and CDR2 (germline): SQVTM, ANQGSEA. This CDR3 is 14 amino acids long. The V segment lost 5 bases and the J segment 2 bases; nucleotides outside the gene matches: 8. As DNA, the CDR3 is TGCAGCGTTTCGGGGCAGGGGGCGGCCTACGAGCAGTACTTC. This sequence encodes CSVSGQGAAYEQYF.

The V call is TRBV9, the J call TRBJ1-3; 8 bases match TRBD1. The length of the CDR3 is 16 residues. In germline, CDR1 is SGDLS, CDR2 YYNGEE. J lost 4 bases, V lost 3 bases, and 9 bases had no gene match. The CDR3 DNA sequence: TGTGCCAGCAGCGCCCGTCAGGGGGCGGCGGGAAACACCATATATTTT. Amino acid sequence: CASSARQGAAGNTIYF.

V is TRBV5-6 and J is TRBJ1-2, with 9 bases identical to TRBD1. V lost 3 bases, J lost 6 bases, and 9 bases stayed unmatched. Looked up from germline, CDR1 is SGHDT and CDR2 is YYEEEE. The CDR3 loop spans 15 amino acids. The CDR3 sequence is CASSSGTGFRNGYTF. CDR3 DNA: TGTGCCAGCAGCTCCGGGACAGGGTTTCGGAATGGCTACACCTTC.

V usage is TRBV29-1 and J usage is TRBJ2-3; no clear D. Germline assignment: CDR1 SQVTM and CDR2 ANQGSEA. The V end lost 5 bases, the J end lost 4 bases, and 7 bases lay between the germline ends. This CDR3 spans 11 amino acids. The CDR3 here is CSVSESDTQYF. DNA of the CDR3: TGCAGCGTTTCCGAGTCAGATACGCAGTATTTT.